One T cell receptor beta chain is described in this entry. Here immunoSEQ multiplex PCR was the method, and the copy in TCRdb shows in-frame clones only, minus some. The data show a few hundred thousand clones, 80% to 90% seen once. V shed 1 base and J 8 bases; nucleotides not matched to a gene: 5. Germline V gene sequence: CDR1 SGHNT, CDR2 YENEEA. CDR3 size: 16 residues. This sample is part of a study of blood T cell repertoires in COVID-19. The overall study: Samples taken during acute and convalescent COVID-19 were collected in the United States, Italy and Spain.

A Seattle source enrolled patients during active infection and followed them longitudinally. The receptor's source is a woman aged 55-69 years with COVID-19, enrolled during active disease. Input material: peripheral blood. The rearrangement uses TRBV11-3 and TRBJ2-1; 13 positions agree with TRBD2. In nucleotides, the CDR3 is TGTGCCAGCAGCTTAGGCCGACTAGCGGGGGGCTATGAGCAGTTCTTC. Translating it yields CASSLGRLAGGYEQFF.